These 25 T cell receptor beta chains originate from one sample sequenced in a study of T cells after somatic rescue of genetic block. Profiled with immunoSEQ multiplex PCR; TCRdb holds only in-frame clones, not every one. The sample carries more than 13,000 clones, just over 70% recorded once. Sequencing was performed on peripheral blood mononuclear cells (PBMCs). The receptors derive from a man in his late teens or twenties.

The V and J genes are TRBV6-5 and TRBJ2-2; D not certain. CDR1 is MNHEY, CDR2 SVGAGI, per germline. The V and J ends lost 6 bases and 4 bases respectively, with 15 bases between them. CDR3 length equals 15 residues. The CDR3 region has the DNA TGTGCCAGCAGCTCCTATATCCGTTTCACCGGGGAGCTGTTTTTT. Translated: CASSSYIRFTGELFF.

This clone showed up many times. The J gene is TRBJ1-4, the V gene TRBV19, with 7 bases lining up with TRBD1. The CDR3 contains 17 residues. V lost 4 bases, J lost 7 bases, and 15 bases stayed unmatched. Germline V gene sequence: CDR1 LNHDA, CDR2 SQIVND (reference sequence). The CDR3 loop reads CASSKTRRGIRGEKLFF. CDR3 coding DNA: TGTGCCAGTAGTAAGACCCGCAGGGGGATAAGAGGTGAAAAACTGTTTTTT.

The V and J genes are TRBV5-6 and TRBJ2-5, with D possibly called TRBD1 or TRBD2 (5 bases each). V gave up 0 bases and J gave up 3 bases, with 12 bases separating them. The CDR3 consists of 15 residues. Germline CDR1 reads SGHDT; CDR2 reads YYEEEE. The CDR3 nucleotides are TGTGCCAGCAGCTTGGAATGGGGGAGTAAAGAGACCCAGTACTTC. Its translation is CASSLEWGSKETQYF.

The chain has TRBV19 and TRBJ1-1; TRBD1 is a possible D gene (5 bases). The germline gives CDR1 LNHDA, CDR2 SQIVND (reference sequence). Between the trimmed V and J ends, which lost 4 bases and 4 bases, there was a span of 10 bases. The CDR3 is 13 amino acids. CDR3 nucleotides: TGTGCCAGTAGTACCAGGGTCAGCACTGAAGCTTTCTTT. Its translation is CASSTRVSTEAFF.

V is TRBV5-1 and J is TRBJ2-5; 8 nucleotides align to TRBD2. J gave up 4 bases and V 3 bases, and 11 bases lay outside the gene matches. The CDR3 has 16 amino acids. Germline assignment: CDR1 SGHRS and CDR2 YFSETQ. CDR3 loop: CASSSGGPPRGETQYF. The DNA for the CDR3 is TGCGCCAGCAGCTCGGGGGGGCCCCCAAGAGGAGAGACCCAGTACTTC.

This clone occurred once. This rearrangement joins TRBV5-5 to TRBJ2-7, with 7 positions matching TRBD1. Per the germline V gene, CDR1 is SGHKS and CDR2 is YYEKEE (reference sequence). V lost 5 bases and J lost 0; bases outside the gene matches: 8. This CDR3 is built from 15 residues. In nucleotides, the CDR3 is TGTGCCAGCAGGATAGGTGGGACAGCCTCCTACGAGCAGTACTTC. This encodes CASRIGGTASYEQYF. The full variable domain, rest sourced from reference TRBV5-5 and TRBJ2-7, is DAGVTQSPTHLIKTRGQQVTLRCSPISGHKSVSWYQQVLGQGPQFIFQYYEKEERGRGNFPDRFSARQFPNYSSELNVNALLLGDSALYLCASRIGGTASYEQYFGPGTRLTVT.

V gene TRBV27 combines with J gene TRBJ2-7; D perhaps matches TRBD1 (7 bases). V was pared by 8 bases and J by 2 bases, with 19 bases between. CDR3 length equals 15 residues. Germline values: CDR1 MNHEY, CDR2 SMNVEV (reference sequence). CDR3 in DNA: TGTGCCAGCGGACCGGCGGGACAGCCTCCCTACGAGCAGTACTTC. Translated: CASGPAGQPPYEQYF.

The chain carries TRBV15 and TRBJ2-1; 8 positions agree with TRBD2. Germline-derived CDR1 and CDR2 are LNHNV and YYDKDF (reference sequence). The CDR3 loop spans 15 amino acids. V lost 3 bases, J lost 4 bases, and 5 bases stayed unmatched. The CDR3 DNA reads as TGTGCCACCAGCAGCGTAGCGGGGCCTTACAATGAGCAGTTCTTC. It yields the protein CATSSVAGPYNEQFF.

The genes are TRBV11-2 and TRBJ2-1; D is unresolved. The ends were cut back, 5 bases at V and 0 bases at J, with 11 bases in the middle. The CDR3 totals 15 residues. In germline, CDR1 is SGHAT, CDR2 FQNNGV. The chain's CDR3 is CASSRDWLSYNEQFF. The CDR3 DNA follows: TGTGCCAGCAGCCGTGATTGGCTCTCCTACAATGAGCAGTTCTTC.

This chain links TRBV10-3 with TRBJ2-7; no firm D call. The V end was cut by 2 bases, the J end by 0 bases, with 8 bases between. Germline assignment: CDR1 ENHRY and CDR2 SYGVKD. This CDR3 is built from 14 residues. In DNA form, the CDR3 reads TGTGCCATCAGTGAGATTATCCCCTCCTACGAGCAGTACTTC. Translating gives CAISEIIPSYEQYF.

V is TRBV2 and J is TRBJ2-2; D might be TRBD2 (6 bases). The germline V gene has CDR1 SNHLY and CDR2 FYNNEI. The ends were cut back, 9 bases at V and 3 bases at J, with 14 bases in the middle. The CDR3 extends over 14 amino acids. The CDR3 region is CASQGWEDTGELFF. Here the CDR3 DNA reads TGTGCCAGTCAGGGTTGGGAGGACACCGGGGAGCTGTTTTTT.

The J gene is TRBJ2-3, the V gene TRBV13; 7 nucleotides line up with TRBD1. Germline CDR1 is PRHDT and CDR2 is FYEKMQ (reference sequence). The V and J ends lost 0 bases and 6 bases, in that order; junction bases with no gene match: 3. This CDR3 has 14 residues. The CDR3 protein is CASSLGRGIDTQYF. The CDR3 DNA is TGTGCCAGCAGCTTAGGCAGGGGGATCGATACGCAGTATTTT. Variable domain in full (rest from reference TRBV13 and TRBJ2-3): AAGVIQSPRHLIKEKRETATLKCYPIPRHDTVYWYQQGPGQDPQFLISFYEKMQSDKGSIPDRFSAQQFSDYHSELNMSSLELGDSALYFCASSLGRGIDTQYFGPGTRLTVL.

V gene TRBV28 combines with J gene TRBJ2-7, with D unresolved. Germline-derived CDR1 and CDR2 are MDHEN and SYDVKM. Between the trimmed V and J ends, which lost 6 bases and 1 base, there was a span of 13 bases. The CDR3 contains 14 residues. CDR3: CASRLLGFSYEQYF. In DNA form, the CDR3 reads TGTGCCAGCAGGTTACTTGGGTTTTCCTACGAGCAGTACTTC.

The sample holds one count of this clone. This sequence joins TRBV10-2 and TRBJ2-7, with D maybe TRBD1 (5 bases). V shed 7 bases and J shed 1 base, with 11 bases lying between them. Germline V gene sequence: CDR1 WSHSY, CDR2 SAAADI. This CDR3 region has 13 residues. In DNA form, the CDR3 reads TGCGCCAGCAAACGGACATCTTCCTACGAGCAGTACTTC. Translating gives CASKRTSSYEQYF.

CDR3 amino acids: CASRSSLSNQPQHF. The CDR3, as DNA: TGTGCCAGCAGAAGCAGTTTAAGCAATCAGCCCCAGCATTTT. The rearrangement joins TRBV2 to TRBJ1-5; no definite D call. Looked up from germline, CDR1 is SNHLY and CDR2 is FYNNEI. Trimming pared 6 bases from V and 1 base from J, leaving 10 bases between. This CDR3 spans 14 amino acids.

Sample share makes this clone medium-sized. This chain links TRBV9 with TRBJ2-1; the D is unclear. The V gene's germline CDR1 is SGDLS and CDR2 YYNGEE. V lost 0 bases and J lost 6, with 4 bases in between. This CDR3 is built from 12 residues. The CDR3 region is CASSVGINEQFF. CDR3 sequence (DNA): TGTGCCAGCAGCGTAGGGATCAATGAGCAGTTCTTC.

This chain joins TRBV30 and TRBJ1-2, with 8 bases that match TRBD1. CDR3 size: 16 residues. After removal of 3 bases from V and 4 bases from J, the junction contained 13 bases not matched to a gene. Germline CDR1 and CDR2: GTSNPN and SVGIG (reference sequence). The CDR3 bases are TGTGCCTGGAGAGGCCCTTGGACAGGGAAGGGCTATGGCTACACCTTC. Its protein product is CAWRGPWTGKGYGYTF.

The chain recombines TRBV7-3 with TRBJ2-4; D gene ambiguous. This CDR3 is built from 15 residues. CDR1 and CDR2 (germline): SGHTA, FQGTGA. The germline V and J ends were trimmed by 5 bases and 4 bases, with 15 bases remaining between them. The CDR3 protein is CASSPPPRRKNIQYF. DNA of the CDR3: TGTGCCAGCAGCCCCCCTCCCCGACGGAAAAACATTCAGTACTTC.

The chain is built from TRBV7-8 and TRBJ2-5; 8 nucleotides agree with TRBD2. Germline CDR1 reads SGHVS; CDR2 reads FQNEAQ. V lost 2 bases to trimming and J lost 2 bases; unmatched junction nucleotides: 7. CDR3 length: 16 residues. The CDR3 sequence: CASSLMTAGAQETQYF. As DNA, the CDR3 is TGTGCCAGCAGCTTAATGACAGCGGGAGCTCAAGAGACCCAGTACTTC.

The chain carries TRBV14 and TRBJ2-7; 7 positions agree with TRBD1. The CDR3 has 17 residues. J lost 6 bases, V lost 2 bases, and 16 bases had no gene match. Per the germline V gene, CDR1 is SGHDN and CDR2 is FVKESK. The CDR3 loop reads CASSQYRSETGKREQYF. The CDR3 DNA follows: TGTGCCAGCAGCCAATATCGGTCCGAGACAGGGAAACGCGAGCAGTACTTC.

The chain links TRBV7-8 to TRBJ2-2; D gene unclear. V was shortened by 1 base and J by 6 bases, with 3 bases between the two germline ends. The CDR3 extends over 12 amino acids. CDR1 is SGHVS, CDR2 FQNEAQ, per germline. The CDR3, as DNA: TGTGCCAGCAGCTTAGGCCCCGGGGAGCTGTTTTTT. Amino acid sequence: CASSLGPGELFF.

The rearrangement links TRBV2 to TRBJ1-1; D call uncertain. The CDR3 is made up of 14 amino acids. CDR1 SNHLY and CDR2 FYNNEI come from the germline V gene. V shed 7 bases and J shed 1 base, with 13 bases lying between them. The CDR3 DNA sequence: TGTGCCAGCACCCTTAGGTGGGGGAACACTGAAGCTTTCTTT. Its protein is CASTLRWGNTEAFF.

This clone was detected a few times. The chain is built from TRBV7-2 and TRBJ2-7; 7 bases line up with TRBD1. CDR3 length equals 14 residues. Germline CDR1 SGHTA, CDR2 FQGNSA. With V trimmed by 5 bases and J by 1 base, 5 bases remained unmatched. CDR3 nucleotides: TGTGCCAGCAGCCAGACAGGGCGTTCCTACGAGCAGTACTTC. This encodes CASSQTGRSYEQYF.

The chain couples TRBV7-9 to TRBJ2-7; possibly TRBD1 or TRBD2 for D (6 bases each). The length of the CDR3 is 19 residues. V was pared by 1 base and J by 3 bases, with 25 bases between. The germline V gene encodes CDR1 SEHNR and CDR2 FQNEAQ (reference sequence). The CDR3 nucleotides read TGTGCCAGCAGCTTAGATGGGGCCGGGGGCAAAGCGGGCCGCTACGAGCAGTACTTC. Its translation is CASSLDGAGGKAGRYEQYF.

J is TRBJ1-4 and V is TRBV25-1; 7 nucleotides agree with TRBD1. Germline CDR1 is MGHDK and CDR2 is SYGVNS. This CDR3 comprises 15 residues. V shed 1 base and J 4 bases; nucleotides not matched to a gene: 3. CDR3 in amino acids: CASSEWNRGNEKLFF. As DNA, the CDR3 is TGTGCCAGCAGTGAATGGAACAGGGGTAATGAAAAACTGTTTTTT.